The source of this TCR beta chain is a study of identifying expanded T cells in peripheral blood. The method was immunoSEQ multiplex PCR; TCRdb's version includes in-frame clones alone and lacks a portion of them. The table includes approximately 58,000 clones, about four fifths detected once. The CDR3 contains 15 residues. Germline V gene lookup returns CDR1 LGHNA and CDR2 YNFKEQ. V lost 3 bases to trimming and J lost 7 bases, with 15 bases between them. The sequenced sample consisted of blood. The receptor was derived from a person aged 18-69 years in good health. The chain recombines TRBV4-2 with TRBJ2-2, with D tentatively TRBD2 (5 bases). The CDR3 reads CASSQGLGRVGELFF. DNA of the CDR3: TGTGCCAGCAGCCAGGGCTTAGGGCGGGTCGGGGAGCTGTTTTTT.